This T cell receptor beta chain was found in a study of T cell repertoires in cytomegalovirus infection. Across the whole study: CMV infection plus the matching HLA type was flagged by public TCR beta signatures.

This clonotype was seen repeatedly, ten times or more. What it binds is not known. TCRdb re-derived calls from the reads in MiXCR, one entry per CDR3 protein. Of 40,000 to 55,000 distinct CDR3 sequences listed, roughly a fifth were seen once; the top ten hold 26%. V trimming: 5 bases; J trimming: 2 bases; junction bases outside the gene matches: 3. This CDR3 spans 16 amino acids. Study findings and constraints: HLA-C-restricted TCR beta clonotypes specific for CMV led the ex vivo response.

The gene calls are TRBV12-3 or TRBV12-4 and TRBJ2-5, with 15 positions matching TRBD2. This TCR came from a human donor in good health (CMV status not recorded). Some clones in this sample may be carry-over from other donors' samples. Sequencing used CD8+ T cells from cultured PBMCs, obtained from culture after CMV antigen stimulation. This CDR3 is CASSPGTSGGQETQYF. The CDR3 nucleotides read TGTGCCAGCAGTCCCGGGACTAGCGGGGGGCAAGAGACCCAGTACTTC.